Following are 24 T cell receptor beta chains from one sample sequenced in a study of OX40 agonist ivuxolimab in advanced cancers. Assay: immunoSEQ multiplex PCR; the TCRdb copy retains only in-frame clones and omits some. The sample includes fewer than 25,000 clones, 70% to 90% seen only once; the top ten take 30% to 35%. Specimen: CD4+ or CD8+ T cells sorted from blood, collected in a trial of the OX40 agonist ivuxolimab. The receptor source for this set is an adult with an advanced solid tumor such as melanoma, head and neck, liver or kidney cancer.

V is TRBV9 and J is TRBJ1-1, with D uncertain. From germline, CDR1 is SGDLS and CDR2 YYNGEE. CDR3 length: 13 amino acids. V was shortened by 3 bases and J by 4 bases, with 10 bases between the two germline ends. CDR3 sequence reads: CASSAPGVTEAFF. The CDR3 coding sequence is TGTGCCAGCAGCGCACCGGGAGTCACTGAAGCTTTCTTT.

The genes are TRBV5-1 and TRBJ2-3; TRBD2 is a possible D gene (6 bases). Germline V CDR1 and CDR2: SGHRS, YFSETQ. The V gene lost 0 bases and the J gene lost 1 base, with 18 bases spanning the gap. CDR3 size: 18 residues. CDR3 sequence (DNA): TGCGCCAGCAGCTTGGACCCAAGAGGAGGGGTTGGCACAGATACGCAGTATTTT. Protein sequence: CASSLDPRGGVGTDTQYF.

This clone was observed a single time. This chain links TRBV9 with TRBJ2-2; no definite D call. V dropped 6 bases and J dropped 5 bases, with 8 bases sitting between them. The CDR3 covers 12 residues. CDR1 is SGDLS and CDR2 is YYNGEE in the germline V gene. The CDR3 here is CASTSGTGELFF. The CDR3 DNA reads TGTGCCAGCACCAGTGGGACCGGGGAGCTGTTTTTT.

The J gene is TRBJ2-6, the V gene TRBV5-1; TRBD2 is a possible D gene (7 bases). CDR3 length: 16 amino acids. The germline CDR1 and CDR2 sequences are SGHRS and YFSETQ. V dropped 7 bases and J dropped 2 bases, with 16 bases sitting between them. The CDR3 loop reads CASRGTGGAGANVLTF. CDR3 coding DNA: TGCGCCAGCCGGGGAACGGGGGGCGCTGGGGCCAACGTCCTGACTTTC.

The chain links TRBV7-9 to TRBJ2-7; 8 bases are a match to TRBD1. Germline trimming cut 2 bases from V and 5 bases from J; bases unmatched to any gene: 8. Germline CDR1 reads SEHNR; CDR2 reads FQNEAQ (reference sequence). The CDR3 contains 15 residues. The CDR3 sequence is CASSLSLGRGHEQYF. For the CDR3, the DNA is TGTGCCAGCAGCTTATCGCTGGGCAGGGGGCACGAGCAGTACTTC. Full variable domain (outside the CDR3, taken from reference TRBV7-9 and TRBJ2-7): DTGVSQNPRHKITKRGQNVTFRCDPISEHNRLYWYRQTLGQGPEFLTYFQNEAQLEKSRLLSDRFSAERPKGSFSTLEIQRTEQGDSAMYLCASSLSLGRGHEQYFGPGTRLTVT.

The CDR3 here is CASSSQTGYYGYTF. CDR3 DNA sequence: TGTGCCAGCAGCTCACAGACAGGGTATTATGGCTACACCTTC. J is TRBJ1-2 and V is TRBV11-3; 7 bases fit TRBD1. Trimming at V came to 4 bases and at J to 5 bases, leaving 7 bases not matched to a gene. Germline-derived CDR1 and CDR2 are SGHNT and YENEEA. CDR3 length: 14 amino acids. The full variable domain, in which reference TRBV11-3 and TRBJ1-2 provide the parts outside the CDR3, is EAGVVQSPRYKIIEKKQPVAFWCNPISGHNTLYWYLQNLGQGPELLIRYENEEAVDDSQLPKDRFSAERLKGVDSTLKIQPAELGDSAVYLCASSSQTGYYGYTFGSGTRLTVV.

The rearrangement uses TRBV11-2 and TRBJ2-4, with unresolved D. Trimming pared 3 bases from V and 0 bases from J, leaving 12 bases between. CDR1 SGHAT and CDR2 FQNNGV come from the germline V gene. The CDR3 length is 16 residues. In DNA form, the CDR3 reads TGTGCCAGCAGCTTGGGATATGAATTAGCCAAAAACATTCAGTACTTC. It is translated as CASSLGYELAKNIQYF.

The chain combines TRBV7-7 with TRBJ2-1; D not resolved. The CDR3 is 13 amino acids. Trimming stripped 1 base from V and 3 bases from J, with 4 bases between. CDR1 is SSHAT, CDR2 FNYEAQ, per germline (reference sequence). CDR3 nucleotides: TGTGCCAGCAGCTTAGATAGCTACAATGAGCAGTTCTTC. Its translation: CASSLDSYNEQFF.

The CDR3 sequence: CASSLTGGPYNEQFF. CDR3 bases: TGTGCCAGCAGCTTAACGGGAGGCCCCTACAATGAGCAGTTCTTC. J is TRBJ2-1 and V is TRBV7-6, with TRBD2 identical over 7 bases. The germline V gene has CDR1 SGHVS and CDR2 FNYEAQ. The CDR3 extends over 15 amino acids. V was clipped by 2 bases and J by 2 bases; unmatched bases: 3.

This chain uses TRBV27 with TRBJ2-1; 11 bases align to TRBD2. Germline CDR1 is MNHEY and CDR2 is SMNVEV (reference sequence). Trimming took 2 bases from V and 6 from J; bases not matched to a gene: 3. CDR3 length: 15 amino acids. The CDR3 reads CASSLGTSGSNEQFF. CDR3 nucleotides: TGTGCCAGCAGTTTAGGTACTAGCGGGAGCAATGAGCAGTTCTTC.

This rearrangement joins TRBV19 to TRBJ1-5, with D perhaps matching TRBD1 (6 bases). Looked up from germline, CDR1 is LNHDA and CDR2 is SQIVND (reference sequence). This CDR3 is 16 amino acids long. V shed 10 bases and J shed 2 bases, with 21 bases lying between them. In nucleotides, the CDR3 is TGTGCCACTCCGGAAGGTAGGGGGAAGGGCAATCAGCCCCAGCATTTT. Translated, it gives CATPEGRGKGNQPQHF.

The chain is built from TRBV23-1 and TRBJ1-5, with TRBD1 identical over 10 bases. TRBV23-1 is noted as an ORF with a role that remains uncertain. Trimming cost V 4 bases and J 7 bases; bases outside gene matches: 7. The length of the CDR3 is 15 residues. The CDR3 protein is CASSLDRGPRQPQHF. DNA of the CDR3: TGCGCCAGCAGTCTAGACAGGGGGCCGAGACAGCCCCAGCATTTT.

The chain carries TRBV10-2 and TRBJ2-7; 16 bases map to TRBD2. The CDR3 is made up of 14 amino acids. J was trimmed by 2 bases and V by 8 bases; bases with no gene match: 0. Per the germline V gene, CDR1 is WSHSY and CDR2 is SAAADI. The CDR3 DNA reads TGCGCCAGCGGGACTAGCGGGAGGGCCTACGAGCAGTACTTC. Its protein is CASGTSGRAYEQYF.

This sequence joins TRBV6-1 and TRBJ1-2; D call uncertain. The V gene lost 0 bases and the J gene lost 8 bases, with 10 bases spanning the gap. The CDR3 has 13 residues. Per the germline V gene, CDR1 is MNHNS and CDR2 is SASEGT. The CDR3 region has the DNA TGTGCCAGCAGTGAAGCGCAGGCCGGCGGCTACACCTTC. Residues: CASSEAQAGGYTF.

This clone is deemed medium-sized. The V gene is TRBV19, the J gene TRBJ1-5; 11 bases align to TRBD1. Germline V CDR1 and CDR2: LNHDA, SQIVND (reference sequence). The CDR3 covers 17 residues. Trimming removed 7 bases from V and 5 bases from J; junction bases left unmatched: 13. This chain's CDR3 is CASKEVGTGGVHQPQHF. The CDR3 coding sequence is TGTGCCAGTAAAGAAGTTGGGACAGGGGGTGTTCATCAGCCCCAGCATTTT.

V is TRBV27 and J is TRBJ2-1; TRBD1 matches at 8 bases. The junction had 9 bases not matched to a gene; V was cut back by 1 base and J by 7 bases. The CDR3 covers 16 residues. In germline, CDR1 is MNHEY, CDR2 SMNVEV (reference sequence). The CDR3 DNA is TGTGCCAGCAGTTTATATCAGGGGGCGCAGTGGAATGAGCAGTTCTTC. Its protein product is CASSLYQGAQWNEQFF.

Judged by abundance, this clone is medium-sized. CDR3 sequence reads: CASSPMRFTGELFF. Here the CDR3 DNA reads TGTGCCAGCTCACCAATGAGATTTACCGGGGAGCTGTTTTTT. V gene TRBV18 combines with J gene TRBJ2-2; D call uncertain. The CDR3 contains 14 residues. V was cut by 2 bases and J by 5 bases, with 9 bases left in between. Germline CDR1 reads KGHSH; CDR2 reads LQKENI.

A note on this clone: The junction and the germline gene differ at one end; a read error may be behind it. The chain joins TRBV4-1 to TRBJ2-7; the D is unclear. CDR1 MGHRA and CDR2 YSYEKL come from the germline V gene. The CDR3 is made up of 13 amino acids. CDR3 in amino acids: CASSQDIGYEQCF. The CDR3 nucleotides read TGCGCCAGCAGCCAAGATATAGGGTACGAGCAGTGCTTC.

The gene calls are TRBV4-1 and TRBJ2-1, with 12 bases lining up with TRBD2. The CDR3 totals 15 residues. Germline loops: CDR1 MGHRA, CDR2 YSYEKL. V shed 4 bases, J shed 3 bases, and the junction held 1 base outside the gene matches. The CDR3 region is CASSPTSGGYNEQFF. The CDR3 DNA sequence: TGCGCCAGCAGCCCGACTAGCGGGGGCTACAATGAGCAGTTCTTC.

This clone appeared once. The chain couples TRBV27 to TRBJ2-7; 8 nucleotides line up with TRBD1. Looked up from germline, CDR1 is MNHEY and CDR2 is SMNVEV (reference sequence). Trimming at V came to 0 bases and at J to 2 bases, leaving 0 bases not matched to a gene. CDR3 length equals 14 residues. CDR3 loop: CASSLSTGAYEQYF. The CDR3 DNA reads TGTGCCAGCAGTTTATCGACAGGGGCCTACGAGCAGTACTTC.

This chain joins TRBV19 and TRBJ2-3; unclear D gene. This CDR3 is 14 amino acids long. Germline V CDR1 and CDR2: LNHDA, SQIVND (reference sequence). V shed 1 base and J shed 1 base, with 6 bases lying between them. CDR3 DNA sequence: TGTGCCAGTAGTATAGGGGGTGGCACAGATACGCAGTATTTT. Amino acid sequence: CASSIGGGTDTQYF.

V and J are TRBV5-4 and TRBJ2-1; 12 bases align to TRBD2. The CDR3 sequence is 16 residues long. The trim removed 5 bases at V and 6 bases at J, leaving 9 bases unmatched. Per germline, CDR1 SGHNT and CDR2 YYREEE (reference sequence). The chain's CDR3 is CASRHLAGGRFNEQFF. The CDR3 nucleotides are TGTGCCAGCAGGCACCTAGCGGGAGGGCGTTTCAATGAGCAGTTCTTC. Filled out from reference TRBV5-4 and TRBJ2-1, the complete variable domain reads ETGVTQSPTHLIKTRGQQVTLRCSSQSGHNTVSWYQQALGQGPQFIFQYYREEENGRGNFPPRFSGLQFPNYSSELNVNALELDDSALYLCASRHLAGGRFNEQFFGPGTRLTVL.

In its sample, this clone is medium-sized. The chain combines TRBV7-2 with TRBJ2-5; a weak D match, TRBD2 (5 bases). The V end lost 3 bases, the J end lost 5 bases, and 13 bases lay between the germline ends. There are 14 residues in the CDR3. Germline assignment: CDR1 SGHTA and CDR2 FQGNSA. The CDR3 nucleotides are TGTGCCAGCAGCTTTGGTGAGGGCCCGGAGACCCAGTACTTC. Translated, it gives CASSFGEGPETQYF.

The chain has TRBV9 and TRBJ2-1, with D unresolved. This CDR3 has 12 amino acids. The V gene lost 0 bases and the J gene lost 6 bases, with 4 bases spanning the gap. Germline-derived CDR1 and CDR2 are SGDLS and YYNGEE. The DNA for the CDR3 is TGTGCCAGCAGCGTAGAACTCAATGAGCAGTTCTTC. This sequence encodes CASSVELNEQFF.